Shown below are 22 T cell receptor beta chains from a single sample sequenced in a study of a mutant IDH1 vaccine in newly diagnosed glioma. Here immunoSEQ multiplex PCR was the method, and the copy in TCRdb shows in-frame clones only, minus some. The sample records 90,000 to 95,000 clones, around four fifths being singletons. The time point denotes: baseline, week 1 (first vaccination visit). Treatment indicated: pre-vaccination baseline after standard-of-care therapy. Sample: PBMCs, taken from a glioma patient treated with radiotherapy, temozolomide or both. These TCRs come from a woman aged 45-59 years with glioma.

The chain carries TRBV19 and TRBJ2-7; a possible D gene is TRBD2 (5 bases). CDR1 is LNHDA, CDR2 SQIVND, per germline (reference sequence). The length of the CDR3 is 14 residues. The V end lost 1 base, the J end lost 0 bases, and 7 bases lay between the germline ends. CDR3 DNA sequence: TGTGCCAGTAGTATAGCGGGGAACTCCTACGAGCAGTACTTC. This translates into CASSIAGNSYEQYF.

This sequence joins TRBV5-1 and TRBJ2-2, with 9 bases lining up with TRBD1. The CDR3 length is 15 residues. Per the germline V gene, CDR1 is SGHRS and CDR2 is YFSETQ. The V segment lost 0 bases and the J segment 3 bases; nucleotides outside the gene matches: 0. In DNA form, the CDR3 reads TGCGCCAGCAGCTTGGGACAGGGGGACACCGGGGAGCTGTTTTTT. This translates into CASSLGQGDTGELFF.

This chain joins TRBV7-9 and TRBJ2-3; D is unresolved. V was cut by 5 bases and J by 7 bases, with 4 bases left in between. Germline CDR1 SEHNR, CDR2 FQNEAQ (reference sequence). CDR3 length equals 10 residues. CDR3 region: CASSSYTQYF. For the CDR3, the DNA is TGTGCCAGCAGCAGCTATACGCAGTATTTT.

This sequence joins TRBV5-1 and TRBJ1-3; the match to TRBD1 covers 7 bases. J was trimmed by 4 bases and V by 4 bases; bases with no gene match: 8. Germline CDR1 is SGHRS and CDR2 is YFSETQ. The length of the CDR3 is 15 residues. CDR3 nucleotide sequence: TGCGCCAGCAGCGAGGGGACAGCCCAAGGAAACACCATATATTTT. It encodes CASSEGTAQGNTIYF.

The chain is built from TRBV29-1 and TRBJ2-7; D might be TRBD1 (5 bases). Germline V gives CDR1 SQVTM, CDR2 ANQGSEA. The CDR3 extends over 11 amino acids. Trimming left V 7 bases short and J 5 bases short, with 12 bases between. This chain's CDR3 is CSARQFDEQYF. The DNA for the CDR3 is TGCAGCGCCCGACAGTTCGACGAGCAGTACTTC.

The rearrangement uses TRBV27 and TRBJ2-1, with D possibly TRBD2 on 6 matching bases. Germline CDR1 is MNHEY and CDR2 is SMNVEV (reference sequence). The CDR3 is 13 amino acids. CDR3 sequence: CASGSQVHNEQFF. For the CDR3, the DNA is TGTGCAAGCGGGTCCCAGGTGCACAATGAGCAGTTCTTC.

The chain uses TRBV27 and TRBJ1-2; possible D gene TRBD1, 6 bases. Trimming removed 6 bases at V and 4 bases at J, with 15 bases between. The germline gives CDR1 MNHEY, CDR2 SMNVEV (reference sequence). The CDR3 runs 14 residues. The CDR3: CASSLLGAGYGYTF. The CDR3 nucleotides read TGTGCCAGCAGCCTCCTGGGGGCAGGCTATGGCTACACCTTC.

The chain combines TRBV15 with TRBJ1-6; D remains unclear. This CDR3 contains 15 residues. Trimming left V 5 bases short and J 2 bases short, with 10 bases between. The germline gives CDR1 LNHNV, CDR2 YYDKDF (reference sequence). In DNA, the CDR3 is TGTGCCACCAGCCGGATGAGGGCCTATAATTCACCCCTCCACTTT. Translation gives CATSRMRAYNSPLHF.

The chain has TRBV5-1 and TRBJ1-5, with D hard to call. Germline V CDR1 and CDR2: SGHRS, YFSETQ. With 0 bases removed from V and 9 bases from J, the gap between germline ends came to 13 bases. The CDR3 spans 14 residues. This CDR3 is CASSLDGEKWPQHF. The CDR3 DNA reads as TGCGCCAGCAGCTTGGACGGGGAGAAATGGCCCCAGCATTTT.

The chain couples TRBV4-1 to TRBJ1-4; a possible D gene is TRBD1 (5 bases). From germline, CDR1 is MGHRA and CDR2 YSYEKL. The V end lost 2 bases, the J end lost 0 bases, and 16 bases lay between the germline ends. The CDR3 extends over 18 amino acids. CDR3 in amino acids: CASSQPDSTLATNEKLFF. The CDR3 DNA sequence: TGCGCCAGCAGCCAACCTGACAGTACCCTTGCAACTAATGAAAAACTGTTTTTT.

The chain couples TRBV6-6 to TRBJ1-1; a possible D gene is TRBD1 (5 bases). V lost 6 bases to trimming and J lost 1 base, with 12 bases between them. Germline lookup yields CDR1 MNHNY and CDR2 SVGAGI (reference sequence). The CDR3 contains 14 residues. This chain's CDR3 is CASRGGESNTEAFF. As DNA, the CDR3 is TGTGCCAGCAGGGGGGGGGAGTCGAACACTGAAGCTTTCTTT.

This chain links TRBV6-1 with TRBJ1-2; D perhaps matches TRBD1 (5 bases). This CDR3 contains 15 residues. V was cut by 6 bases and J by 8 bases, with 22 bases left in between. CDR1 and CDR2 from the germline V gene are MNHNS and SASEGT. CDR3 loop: CASSPRGITDGGYTF. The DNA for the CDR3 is TGTGCCAGCAGCCCGAGGGGAATCACTGACGGCGGCTACACCTTC.

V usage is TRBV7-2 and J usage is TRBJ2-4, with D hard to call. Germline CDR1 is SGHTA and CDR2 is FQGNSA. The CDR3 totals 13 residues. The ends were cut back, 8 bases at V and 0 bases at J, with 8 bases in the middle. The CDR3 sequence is CASAAGAKNIQYF. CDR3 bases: TGTGCCAGCGCCGCAGGAGCCAAAAACATTCAGTACTTC.

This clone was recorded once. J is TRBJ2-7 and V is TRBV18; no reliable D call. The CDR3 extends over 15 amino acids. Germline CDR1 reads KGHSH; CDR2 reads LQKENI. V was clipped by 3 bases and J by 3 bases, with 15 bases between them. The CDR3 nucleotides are TGTGCCAGCTCACCCACAATAAGCGTCAACTACGAGCAGTACTTC. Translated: CASSPTISVNYEQYF.

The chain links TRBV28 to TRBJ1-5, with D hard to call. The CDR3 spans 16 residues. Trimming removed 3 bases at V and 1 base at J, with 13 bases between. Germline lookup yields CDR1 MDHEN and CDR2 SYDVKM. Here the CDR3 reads CASSFDGGWSNQPQHF. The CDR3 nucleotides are TGTGCCAGCAGTTTCGACGGAGGATGGAGCAATCAGCCCCAGCATTTT.

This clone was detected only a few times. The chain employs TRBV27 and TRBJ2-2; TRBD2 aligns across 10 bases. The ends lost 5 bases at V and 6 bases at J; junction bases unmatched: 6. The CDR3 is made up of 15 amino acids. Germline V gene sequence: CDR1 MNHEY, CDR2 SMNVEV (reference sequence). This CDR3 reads CASSPGLARAGELFF. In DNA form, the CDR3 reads TGTGCCAGCAGTCCGGGACTAGCGAGGGCCGGGGAGCTGTTTTTT.

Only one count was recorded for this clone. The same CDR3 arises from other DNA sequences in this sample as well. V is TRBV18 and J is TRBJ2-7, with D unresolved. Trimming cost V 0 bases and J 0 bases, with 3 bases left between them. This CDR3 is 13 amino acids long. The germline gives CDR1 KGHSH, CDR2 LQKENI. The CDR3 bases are TGTGCCAGCTCACCACCTAACTCCTACGAGCAGTACTTC. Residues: CASSPPNSYEQYF.

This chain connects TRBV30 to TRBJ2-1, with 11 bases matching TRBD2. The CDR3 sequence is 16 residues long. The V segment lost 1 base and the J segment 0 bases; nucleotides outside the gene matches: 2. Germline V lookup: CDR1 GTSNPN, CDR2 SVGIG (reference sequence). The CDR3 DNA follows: TGTGCCTGGAGTGGACTAGCGGGGAGCTCCTACAATGAGCAGTTCTTC. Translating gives CAWSGLAGSSYNEQFF.

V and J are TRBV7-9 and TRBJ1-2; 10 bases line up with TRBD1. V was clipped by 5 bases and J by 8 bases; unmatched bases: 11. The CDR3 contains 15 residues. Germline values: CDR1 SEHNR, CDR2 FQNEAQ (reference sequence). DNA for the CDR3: TGTGCCAGCAGCGCGCTAGGGGACAGGGGAGGAGGCTACACCTTC. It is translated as CASSALGDRGGGYTF.

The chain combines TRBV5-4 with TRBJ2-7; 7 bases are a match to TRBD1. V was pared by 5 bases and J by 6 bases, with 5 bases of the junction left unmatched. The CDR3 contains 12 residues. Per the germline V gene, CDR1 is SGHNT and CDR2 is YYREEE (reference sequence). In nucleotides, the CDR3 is TGTGCCAGCAGACGGGACAGATTCGAGCAGTACTTC. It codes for CASRRDRFEQYF.

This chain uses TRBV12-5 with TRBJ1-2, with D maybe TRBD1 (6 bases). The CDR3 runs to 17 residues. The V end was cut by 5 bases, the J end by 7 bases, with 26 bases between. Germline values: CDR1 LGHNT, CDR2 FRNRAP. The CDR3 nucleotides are TGTGCTAGTGGTCTGAAGCTCGGGGACATATCGTCGTTTGGCTACACCTTC. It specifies CASGLKLGDISSFGYTF.

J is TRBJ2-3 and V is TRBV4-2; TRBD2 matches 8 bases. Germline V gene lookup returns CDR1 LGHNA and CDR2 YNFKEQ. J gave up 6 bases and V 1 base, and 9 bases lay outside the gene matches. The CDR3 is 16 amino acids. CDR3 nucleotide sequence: TGTGCCAGCAGCCAAGCCCGGGGGGGCCAATCCGATACGCAGTATTTT. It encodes CASSQARGGQSDTQYF.